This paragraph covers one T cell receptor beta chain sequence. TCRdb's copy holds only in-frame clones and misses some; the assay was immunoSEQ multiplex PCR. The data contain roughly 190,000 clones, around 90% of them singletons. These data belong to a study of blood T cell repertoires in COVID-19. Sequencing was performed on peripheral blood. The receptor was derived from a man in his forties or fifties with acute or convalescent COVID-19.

CDR3 sequence (DNA): TGTGCCAGCAGAAAGGGGTGGCTATCCGGGGCCAACGTCCTGACTTTC. As protein: CASRKGWLSGANVLTF. The chain has TRBV2 and TRBJ2-6; D perhaps matches TRBD1 (5 bases). V lost 6 bases and J 4 bases, leaving 16 bases between the germline ends. CDR3 length: 16 amino acids. Germline loops: CDR1 SNHLY, CDR2 FYNNEI.